The following is a T cell receptor (beta chain) sequence with its context. The sample comes from a study of T-cell reconstitution after alpha-beta-depleted transplantation in children. The ends were cut back, 8 bases at V and 6 bases at J, with 15 bases in the middle. CDR1 MNHEY and CDR2 SMNVEV come from the germline V gene (reference sequence). This CDR3 contains 13 residues. Unique molecular identifiers were incorporated into the prepared TCRbeta library. TCRdb reprocessed the PCR reads via MiXCR and lists one record per CDR3 protein. The repertoire has 350,000 to 400,000 distinct CDR3 sequences, about an eighth of them found once; the top ten carry around 4%.

This chain uses TRBV27 with TRBJ2-3, with a weak D call TRBD2 (5 bases). Sequencing was performed on PBMCs, taken from the stem cell graft. The origin of this receptor is a human donor who donated a stem cell graft to a child with Fanconi anemia. The CDR3 loop is CASYGGGWDTQYF. The CDR3 region has the DNA TGTGCCAGCTACGGAGGAGGTTGGGATACGCAGTATTTT.